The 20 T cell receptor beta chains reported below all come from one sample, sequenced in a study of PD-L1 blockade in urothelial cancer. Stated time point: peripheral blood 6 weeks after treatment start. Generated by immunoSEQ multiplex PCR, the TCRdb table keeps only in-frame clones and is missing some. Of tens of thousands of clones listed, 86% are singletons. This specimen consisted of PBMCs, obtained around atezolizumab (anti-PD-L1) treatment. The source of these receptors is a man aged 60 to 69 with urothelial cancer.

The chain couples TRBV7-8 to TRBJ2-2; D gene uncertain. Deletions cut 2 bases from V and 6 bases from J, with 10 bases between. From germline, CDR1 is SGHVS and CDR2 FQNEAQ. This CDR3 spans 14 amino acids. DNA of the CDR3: TGTGCCAGCAGCTTAACTGTGGTCCCCGGGGAGCTGTTTTTT. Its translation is CASSLTVVPGELFF.

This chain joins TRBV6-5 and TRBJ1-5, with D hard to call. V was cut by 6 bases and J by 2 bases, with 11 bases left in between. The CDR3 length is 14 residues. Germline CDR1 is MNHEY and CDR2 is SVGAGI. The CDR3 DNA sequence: TGTGCCAGCAGAGAATGGGCTGGCAATCAGCCCCAGCATTTT. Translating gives CASREWAGNQPQHF.

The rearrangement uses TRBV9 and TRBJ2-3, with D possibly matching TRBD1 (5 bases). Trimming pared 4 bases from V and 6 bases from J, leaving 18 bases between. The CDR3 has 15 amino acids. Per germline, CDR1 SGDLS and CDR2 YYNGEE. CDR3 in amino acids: CASSNPQTRVDTQYF. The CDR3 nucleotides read TGTGCCAGCAGCAACCCTCAAACCAGGGTGGATACGCAGTATTTT.

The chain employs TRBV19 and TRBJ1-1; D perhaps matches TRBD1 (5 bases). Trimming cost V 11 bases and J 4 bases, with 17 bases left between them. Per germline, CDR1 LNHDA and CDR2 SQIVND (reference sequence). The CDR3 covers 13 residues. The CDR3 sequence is CAVSRDSGTEAFF. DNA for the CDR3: TGTGCCGTATCTCGGGACTCAGGCACTGAAGCTTTCTTT.

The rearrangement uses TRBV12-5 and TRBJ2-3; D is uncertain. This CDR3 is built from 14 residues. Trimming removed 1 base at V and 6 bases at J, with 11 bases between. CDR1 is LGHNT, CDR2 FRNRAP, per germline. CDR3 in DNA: TGTGCTAGTGGTTTGGGGCTAGTCGACGATACGCAGTATTTT. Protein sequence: CASGLGLVDDTQYF.

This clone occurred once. The CDR3 DNA is TGCAGCGTTGAATGGGGAGGTACTGAAGCTTTCTTT. Translation gives CSVEWGGTEAFF. The V call is TRBV29-1, the J call TRBJ1-1; D remains ambiguous. The germline V gene encodes CDR1 SQVTM and CDR2 ANQGSEA. The V and J ends lost 2 bases and 5 bases respectively, with 9 bases between them. The CDR3 is 12 amino acids.

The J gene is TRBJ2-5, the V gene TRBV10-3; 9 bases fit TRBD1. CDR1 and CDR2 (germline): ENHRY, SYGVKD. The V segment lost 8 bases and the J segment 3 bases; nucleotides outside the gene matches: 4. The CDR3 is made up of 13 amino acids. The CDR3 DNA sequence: TGTGCCATCTTGGGACAGGGCGAAGAGACCCAGTACTTC. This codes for CAILGQGEETQYF.

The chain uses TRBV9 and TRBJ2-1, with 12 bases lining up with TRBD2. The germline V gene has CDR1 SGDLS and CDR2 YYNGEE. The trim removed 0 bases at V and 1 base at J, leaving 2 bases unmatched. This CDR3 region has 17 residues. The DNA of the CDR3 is TGTGCCAGCAGCGTAGTGACTAGCGGGAGTTCCTACAATGAGCAGTTCTTC. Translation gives CASSVVTSGSSYNEQFF.

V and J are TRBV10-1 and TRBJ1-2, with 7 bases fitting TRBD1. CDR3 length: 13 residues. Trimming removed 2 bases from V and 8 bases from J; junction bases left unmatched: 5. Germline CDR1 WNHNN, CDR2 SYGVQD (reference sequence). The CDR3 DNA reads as TGCGCCAGCAGTGAGACAGGGGTACGGGGCTACACCTTC. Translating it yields CASSETGVRGYTF.

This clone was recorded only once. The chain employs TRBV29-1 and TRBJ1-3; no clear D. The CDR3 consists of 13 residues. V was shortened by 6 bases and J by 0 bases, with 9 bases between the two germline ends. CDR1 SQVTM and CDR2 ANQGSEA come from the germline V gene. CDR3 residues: CSVIESSGNTIYF. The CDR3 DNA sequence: TGCAGCGTCATTGAGAGCTCTGGAAACACCATATATTTT.

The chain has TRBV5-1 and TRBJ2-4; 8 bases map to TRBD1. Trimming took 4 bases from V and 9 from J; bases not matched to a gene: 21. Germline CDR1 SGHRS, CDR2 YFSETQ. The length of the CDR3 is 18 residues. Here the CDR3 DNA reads TGCGCCAGCAGCGCCACGGCCGGGGCAGGGGGCGCGAGGGGCATTCAGTACTTC. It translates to CASSATAGAGGARGIQYF.

The CDR3 sequence is CASSGGTGGNQPQHF. The CDR3, as DNA: TGTGCCAGCTCGGGAGGGACAGGGGGCAATCAGCCCCAGCATTTT. The chain recombines TRBV18 with TRBJ1-5; 10 bases map to TRBD1. The CDR3 covers 15 residues. Germline CDR1 KGHSH, CDR2 LQKENI. Germline trimming cut 6 bases from V and 2 bases from J; bases unmatched to any gene: 4.

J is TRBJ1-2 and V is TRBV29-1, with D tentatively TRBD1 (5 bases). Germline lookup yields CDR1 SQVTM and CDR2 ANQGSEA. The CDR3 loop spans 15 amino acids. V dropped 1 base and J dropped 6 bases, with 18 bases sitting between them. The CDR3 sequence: CSVEGGLLGLDGYTF. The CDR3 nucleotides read TGCAGCGTTGAAGGGGGACTCCTGGGGTTGGATGGCTACACCTTC.

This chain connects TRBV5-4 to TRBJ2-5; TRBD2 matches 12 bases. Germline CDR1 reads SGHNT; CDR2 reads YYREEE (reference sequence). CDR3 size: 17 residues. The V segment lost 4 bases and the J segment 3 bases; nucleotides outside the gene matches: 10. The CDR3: CASSASASGGAKETQYF. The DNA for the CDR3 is TGTGCCAGCAGCGCCTCCGCTAGCGGGGGGGCCAAAGAGACCCAGTACTTC.

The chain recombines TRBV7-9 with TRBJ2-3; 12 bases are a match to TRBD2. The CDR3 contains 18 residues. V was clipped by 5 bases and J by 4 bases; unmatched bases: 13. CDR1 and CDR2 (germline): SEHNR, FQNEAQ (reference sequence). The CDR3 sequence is CASSTLAGGTAHPDTQYF. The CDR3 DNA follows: TGTGCCAGCAGCACACTAGCGGGGGGTACCGCACACCCAGATACGCAGTATTTT.

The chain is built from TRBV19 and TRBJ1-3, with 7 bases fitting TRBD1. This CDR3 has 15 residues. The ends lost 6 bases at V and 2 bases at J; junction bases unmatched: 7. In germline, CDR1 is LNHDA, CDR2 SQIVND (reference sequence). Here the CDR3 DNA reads TGTGCCAGTAGCAACAGGGGACGAACTGGAAACACCATATATTTT. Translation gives CASSNRGRTGNTIYF. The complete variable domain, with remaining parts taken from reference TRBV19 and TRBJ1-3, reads DGGITQSPKYLFRKEGQNVTLSCEQNLNHDAMYWYRQDPGQGLRLIYYSQIVNDFQKGDIAEGYSVSREKKESFPLTVTSAQKNPTAFYLCASSNRGRTGNTIYFGEGSWLTVV.

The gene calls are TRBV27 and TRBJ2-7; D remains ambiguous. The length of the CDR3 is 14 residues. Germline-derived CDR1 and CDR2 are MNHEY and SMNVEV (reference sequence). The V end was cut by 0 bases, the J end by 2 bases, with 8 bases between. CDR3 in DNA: TGTGCCAGCAGTTTATCGGTGAAGCCCTACGAGCAGTACTTC. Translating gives CASSLSVKPYEQYF.

The CDR3 sequence: CAISSGTGEKLFF. The CDR3 DNA sequence: TGTGCCATCAGTTCCGGGACAGGGGAAAAACTGTTTTTT. V is TRBV10-3 and J is TRBJ1-4, with 9 nucleotides matching TRBD1. The CDR3 spans 13 residues. The V gene end was trimmed by 5 bases and the J gene end by 8 bases; junction bases not matched to a gene: 3. Per the germline V gene, CDR1 is ENHRY and CDR2 is SYGVKD.

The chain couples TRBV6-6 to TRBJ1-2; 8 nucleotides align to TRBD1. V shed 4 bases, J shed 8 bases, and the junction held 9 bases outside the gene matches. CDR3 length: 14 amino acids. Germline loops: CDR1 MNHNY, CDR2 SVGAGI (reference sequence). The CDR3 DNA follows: TGTGCCAGCAGTTCCACAACAGGGGGAGGGGGCTACACCTTC. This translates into CASSSTTGGGGYTF.

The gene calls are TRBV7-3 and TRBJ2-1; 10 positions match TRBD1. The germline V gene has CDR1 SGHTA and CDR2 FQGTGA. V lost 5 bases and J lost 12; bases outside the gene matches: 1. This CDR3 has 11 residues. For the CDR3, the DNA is TGTGCCAGCAGCGACAGGGGGCGGCAGTTCTTC. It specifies CASSDRGRQFF.